The entry below describes one T cell receptor (beta chain). The antigen is undetermined. Produced via immunoSEQ multiplex PCR; TCRdb's table is partial and in-frame only. The data hold about 23,000 clones, with roughly 90% observed a single time. This sample is drawn from a study of OX40 agonist ivuxolimab in advanced cancers. Study-level background: Ivuxolimab, an agonist antibody against OX40 (CD134), was given to patients. Of mixed ages from about 20 to 85 and averaging about 56 years, the group was around 78% male. Findings of the study overall: More expanded clones were found, on average, in CD8+ than in CD4+ T cells. Undetermined was the antigen specificity of the expanded peripheral T cells.

The source was CD4+ or CD8+ T cells sorted from blood, collected in a trial of the OX40 agonist ivuxolimab. The sequence was obtained from an adult with an advanced solid tumor such as melanoma, head and neck, liver or kidney cancer.

The CDR3 DNA reads as TGTGCCAGCAGCTTTGGGACAGACCCTAGCACAGATACGCAGTATTTT. Its protein is CASSFGTDPSTDTQYF. The V gene is TRBV5-8, the J gene TRBJ2-3; 7 nucleotides agree with TRBD1. The V gene's germline CDR1 is SGHTS and CDR2 YDEGEE. V lost 2 bases and J lost 0; bases outside the gene matches: 6. This CDR3 spans 16 amino acids.